Given below is one T cell receptor (beta chain) in context. Its antigen target is currently unknown. No base quality values were provided; no much bigger clone lies one nucleotide off. The germline V gene (reference sequence) supplies CDR1 SGHNT and CDR2 YYREEE. Its CDR3 holds 13 amino acids, cysteine through phenylalanine. Just the 39-base CDR3 DNA is kept, in frame starting at base 1. Clipping removes 7 bases from V and 2 bases from J, with 3 as the unmatched junction base count. PBMCs were isolated by Ficoll-Paque density gradient centrifugation. The record originates from a study of T-cell memory formation after mild COVID-19 (dated by TCRdb to 2020 to 2022). For the study in its entirety: TCR sequence clusters from the two donors were largely donor specific. Two young, previously healthy adult volunteers made up the cohort, one male and one female. T-cell clones expanding and contracting after mild COVID-19 in two donors were tracked by longitudinal TCRalpha and TCRbeta repertoire sequencing.

Findings and caveats that apply to the study as a whole: The study covered only two mild cases, and larger cohorts including severe cases with pre-infection samples were considered necessary. Some responding clones were found in pre-infection memory, which suggests that pre-existing cross-reactive memory T cells took part in the SARS-CoV-2 response. The second-wave clones that peaked on day 37 were not confirmed to be SARS-CoV-2 specific. Clones that contracted from day 15 to 85 showed balanced CD4/CD8 phenotypes, whereas a second wave of clones that expanded from day 15 to 37 leaned towards CD4+. Contracting CD4+ clones were found mainly in CM and EM memory subsets, while CD8+ clones were enriched in EMRA.

Sequenced using an Illumina NovaSeq 6000. TCRalpha and TCRbeta cDNA libraries were built by 5'RACE with constant-segment primers, adding sample barcodes and unique molecular identifiers. Trizol reagent was used to extract RNA from every sample. Libraries were amplified in two PCR steps, with a second sample barcode and Illumina TruSeq adapters added in the second step. Libraries were sequenced on an Illumina NovaSeq with 2 x 150 bp paired-end reads. For the original study's pipeline: The reads were demultiplexed and collapsed into UMI-guided consensus sequences using migec v1.2.7. Using mixcr v2.1.11, UMI consensuses were aligned to TRA and TRB V and J templates and then assembled into clonotypes. Clonotypes were classified as expanded or contracted when called significant by both edgeR and NoisET, with noise models trained on biological replicates. For edgeR calls, a false discovery rate-adjusted p below 0.01 and a log2 fold-change threshold of 1 were applied. As an exploratory analysis of dynamics, max-normalized trajectories of the 1000 most abundant clonotypes were examined by PCA with hierarchical clustering. The CD4 or CD8 phenotype of responding clones was assigned using the separately sequenced CD4+ and CD8+ repertoires. TCRdb reprocessing: public reads trimmed at Q25 with fastp, clones called with MiXCR, in-frame beta chains kept. When rows share a CDR3 protein, they turn into one entry using the most common DNA and genes. The V and J calls, along with clone size, are taken from TCRdb and not from the paper's own processing. This sample holds under 300,000 distinct CDR3 sequences; roughly 8.2% were observed only once. Together, the top ten hold about 20% of the sample.

Sequenced input: PBMCs or a T cell subset sorted from them (not recorded which). The receptor comes from a man aged 18 to 29 who had mild COVID-19 (a few samples of this study predate the infection). The sample titles of this study are shuffled in the database, so cell type and time point are left out; the donor was told from shared clones. The chain is made from TRBV5-4 and TRBJ2-5, and 9 junctional nucleotides match TRBD1. The nucleotide sequence reads TGTGCCAGCGGGGACAGGGTTCAAGAGACCCAGTACTTC. It specifies CASGDRVQETQYF.